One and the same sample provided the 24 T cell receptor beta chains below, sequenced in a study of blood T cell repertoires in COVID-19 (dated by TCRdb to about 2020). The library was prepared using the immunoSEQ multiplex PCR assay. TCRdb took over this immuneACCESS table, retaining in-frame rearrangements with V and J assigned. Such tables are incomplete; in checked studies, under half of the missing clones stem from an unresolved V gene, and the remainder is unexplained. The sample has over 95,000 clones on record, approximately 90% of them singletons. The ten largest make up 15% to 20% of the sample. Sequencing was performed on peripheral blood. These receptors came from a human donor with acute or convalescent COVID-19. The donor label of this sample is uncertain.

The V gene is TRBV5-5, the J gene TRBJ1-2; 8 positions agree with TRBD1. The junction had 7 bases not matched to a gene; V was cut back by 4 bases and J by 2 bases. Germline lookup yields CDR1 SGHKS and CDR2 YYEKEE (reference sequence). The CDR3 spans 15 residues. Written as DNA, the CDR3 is TGTGCCAGCAGCCCAGGACAGGGCGGCAACTATGGCTACACCTTC. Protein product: CASSPGQGGNYGYTF.

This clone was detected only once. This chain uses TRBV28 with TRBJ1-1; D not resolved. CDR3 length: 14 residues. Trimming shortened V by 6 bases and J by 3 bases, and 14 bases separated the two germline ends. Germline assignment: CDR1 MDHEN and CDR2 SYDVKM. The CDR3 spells CASSDILRHTEAFF. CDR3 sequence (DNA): TGTGCCAGCAGCGACATCTTACGGCACACTGAAGCTTTCTTT.

DNA for the CDR3: TGTGCCAGCAGCGTGGACTTGGCACCTGAAAGGCCCCAGCATTTT. This encodes CASSVDLAPERPQHF. This sequence joins TRBV9 and TRBJ1-5; no clear D. Between the trimmed V and J ends, which lost 2 bases and 9 bases, there was a span of 18 bases. Germline V gene lookup returns CDR1 SGDLS and CDR2 YYNGEE. This CDR3 is built from 15 residues.

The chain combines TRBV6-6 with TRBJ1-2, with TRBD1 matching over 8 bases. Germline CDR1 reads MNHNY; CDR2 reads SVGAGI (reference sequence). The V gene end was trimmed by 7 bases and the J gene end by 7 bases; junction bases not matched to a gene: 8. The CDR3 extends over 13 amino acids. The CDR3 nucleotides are TGTGCCAGCAAAGAGGGACAGGAAATTGGCTACACCTTC. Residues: CASKEGQEIGYTF.

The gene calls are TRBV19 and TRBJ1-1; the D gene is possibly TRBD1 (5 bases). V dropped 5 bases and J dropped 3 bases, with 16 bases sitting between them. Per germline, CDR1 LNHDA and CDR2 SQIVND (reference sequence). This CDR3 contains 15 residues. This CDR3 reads CASSPTGLLHTEAFF. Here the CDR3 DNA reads TGTGCCAGTAGTCCTACAGGCCTGTTGCACACTGAAGCTTTCTTT.

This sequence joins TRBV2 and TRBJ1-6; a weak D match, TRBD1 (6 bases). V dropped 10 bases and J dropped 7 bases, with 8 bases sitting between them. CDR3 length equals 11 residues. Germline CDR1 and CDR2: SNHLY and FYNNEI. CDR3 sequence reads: CAKGTNSPLHF. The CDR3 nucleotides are TGTGCCAAGGGGACAAATTCACCCCTCCACTTT.

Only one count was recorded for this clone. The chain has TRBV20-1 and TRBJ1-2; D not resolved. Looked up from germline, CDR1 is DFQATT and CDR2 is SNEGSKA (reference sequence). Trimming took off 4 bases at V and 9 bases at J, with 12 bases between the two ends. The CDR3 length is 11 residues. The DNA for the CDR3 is TGCAGTGCTAACAGTTACCGTAGCTACACCTTC. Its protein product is CSANSYRSYTF.

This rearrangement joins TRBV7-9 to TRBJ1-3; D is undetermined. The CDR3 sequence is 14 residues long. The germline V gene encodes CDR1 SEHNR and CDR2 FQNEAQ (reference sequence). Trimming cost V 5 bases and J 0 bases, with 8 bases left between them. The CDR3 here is CASSPDFSGNTIYF. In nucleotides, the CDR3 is TGTGCCAGCAGCCCGGACTTCTCTGGAAACACCATATATTTT. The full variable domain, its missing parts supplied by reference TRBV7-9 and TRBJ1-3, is DTGVSQNPRHKITKRGQNVTFRCDPISEHNRLYWYRQTLGQGPEFLTYFQNEAQLEKSRLLSDRFSAERPKGSFSTLEIQRTEQGDSAMYLCASSPDFSGNTIYFGEGSWLTVV.

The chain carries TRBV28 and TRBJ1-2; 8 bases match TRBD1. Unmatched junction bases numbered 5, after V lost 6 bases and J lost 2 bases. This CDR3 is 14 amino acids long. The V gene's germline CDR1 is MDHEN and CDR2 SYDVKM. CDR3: CASSSRQGNYGYTF. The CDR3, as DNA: TGTGCCAGCAGCTCCAGACAGGGGAACTATGGCTACACCTTC.

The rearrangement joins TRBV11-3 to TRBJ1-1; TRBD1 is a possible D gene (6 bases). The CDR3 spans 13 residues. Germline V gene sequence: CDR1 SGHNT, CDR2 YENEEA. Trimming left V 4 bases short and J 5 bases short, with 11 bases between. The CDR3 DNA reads TGTGCCAGCAGCTCAGGACAGAGGACTGAAGCTTTCTTT. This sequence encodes CASSSGQRTEAFF.

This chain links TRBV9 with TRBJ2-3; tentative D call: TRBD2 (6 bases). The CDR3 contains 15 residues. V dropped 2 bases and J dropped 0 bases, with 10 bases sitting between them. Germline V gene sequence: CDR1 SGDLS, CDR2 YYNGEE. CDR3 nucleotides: TGTGCCAGCAGCGTTAGCGGTCCTAGCACAGATACGCAGTATTTT. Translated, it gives CASSVSGPSTDTQYF.

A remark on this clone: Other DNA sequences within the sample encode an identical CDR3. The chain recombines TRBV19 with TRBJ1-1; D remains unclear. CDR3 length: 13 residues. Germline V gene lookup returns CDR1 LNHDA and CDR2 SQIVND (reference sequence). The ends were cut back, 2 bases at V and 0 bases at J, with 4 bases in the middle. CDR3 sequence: CASSIQMNTEAFF. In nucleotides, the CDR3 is TGTGCCAGTAGTATACAAATGAACACTGAAGCTTTCTTT.

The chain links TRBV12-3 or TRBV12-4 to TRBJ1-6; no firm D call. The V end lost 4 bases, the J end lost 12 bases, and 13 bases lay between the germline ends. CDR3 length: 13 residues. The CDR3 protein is CASSYREGRPLHF. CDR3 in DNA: TGTGCCAGCAGTTATCGGGAGGGAAGACCCCTCCACTTT.

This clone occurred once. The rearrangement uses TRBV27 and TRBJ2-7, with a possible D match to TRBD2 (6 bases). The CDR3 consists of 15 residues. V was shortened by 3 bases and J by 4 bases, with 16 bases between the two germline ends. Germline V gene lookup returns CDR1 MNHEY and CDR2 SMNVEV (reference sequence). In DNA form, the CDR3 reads TGTGCCAGCAGTTTTCGGCTAGCGAGGAGTTACGAGCAGTACTTC. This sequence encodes CASSFRLARSYEQYF.

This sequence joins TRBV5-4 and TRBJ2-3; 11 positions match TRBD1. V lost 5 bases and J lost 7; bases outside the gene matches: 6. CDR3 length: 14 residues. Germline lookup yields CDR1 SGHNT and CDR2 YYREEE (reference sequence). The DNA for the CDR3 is TGTGCCAGCAGTCCGGACAGGGGGCAAAATACGCAGTATTTT. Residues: CASSPDRGQNTQYF.

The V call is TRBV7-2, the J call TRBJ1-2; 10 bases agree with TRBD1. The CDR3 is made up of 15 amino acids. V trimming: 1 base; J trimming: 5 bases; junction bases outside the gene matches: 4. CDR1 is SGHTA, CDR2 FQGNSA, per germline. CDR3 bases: TGTGCCAGCAGCTTAGAGGGACAGGGGACGTATGGCTACACCTTC. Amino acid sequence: CASSLEGQGTYGYTF.

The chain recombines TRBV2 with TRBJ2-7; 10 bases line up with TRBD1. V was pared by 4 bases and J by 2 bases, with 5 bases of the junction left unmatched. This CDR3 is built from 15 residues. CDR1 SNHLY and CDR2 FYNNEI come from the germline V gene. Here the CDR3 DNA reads TGTGCCAGCAGTGTCGACAGGGGGCTCCCCTACGAGCAGTACTTC. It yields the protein CASSVDRGLPYEQYF.

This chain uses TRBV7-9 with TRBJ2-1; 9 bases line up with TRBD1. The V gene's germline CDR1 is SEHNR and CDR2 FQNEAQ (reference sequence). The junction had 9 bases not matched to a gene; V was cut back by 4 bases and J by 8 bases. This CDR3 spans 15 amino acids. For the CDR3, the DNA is TGTGCCAGCAGCTCCCCTCCGGGACAGGGTGATGAGCAGTTCTTC. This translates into CASSSPPGQGDEQFF.

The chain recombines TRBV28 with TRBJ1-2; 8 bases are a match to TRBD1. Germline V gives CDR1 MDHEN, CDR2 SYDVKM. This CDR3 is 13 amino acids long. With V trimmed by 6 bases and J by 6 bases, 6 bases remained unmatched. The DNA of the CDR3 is TGTGCCAGCAGCGGTGGACAGGGTAATGGCTACACCTTC. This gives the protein CASSGGQGNGYTF.

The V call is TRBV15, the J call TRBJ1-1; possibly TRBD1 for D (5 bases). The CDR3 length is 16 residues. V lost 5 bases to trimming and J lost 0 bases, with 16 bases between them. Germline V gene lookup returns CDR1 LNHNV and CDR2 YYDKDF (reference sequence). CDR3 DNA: TGTGCCACCAGCCCCGCAAGACAGTTACTGAACACTGAAGCTTTCTTT. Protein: CATSPARQLLNTEAFF.

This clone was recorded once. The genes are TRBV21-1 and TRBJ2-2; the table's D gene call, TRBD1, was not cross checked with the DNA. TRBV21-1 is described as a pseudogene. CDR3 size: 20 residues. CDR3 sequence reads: CASSKGSLGQGGDHTGELFF. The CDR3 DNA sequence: TGTGCCAGCAGCAAAGGATCCCTCGGACAGGGGGGGGATCACACCGGGGAGCTGTTTTTT.

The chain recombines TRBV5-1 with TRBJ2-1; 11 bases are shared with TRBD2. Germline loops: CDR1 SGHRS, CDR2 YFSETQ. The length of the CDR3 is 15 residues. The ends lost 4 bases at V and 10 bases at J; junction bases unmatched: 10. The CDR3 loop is CASSISGRASGEQFF. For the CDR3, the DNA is TGCGCCAGCAGCATTAGCGGGAGGGCCAGTGGAGAGCAGTTCTTC.

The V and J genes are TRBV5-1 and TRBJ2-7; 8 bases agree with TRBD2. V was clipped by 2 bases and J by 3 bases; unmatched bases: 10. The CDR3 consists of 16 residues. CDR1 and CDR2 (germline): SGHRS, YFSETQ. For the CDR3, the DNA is TGCGCCAGCAGCTTAGGGGGGTTAGCGGGACTCTACGAGCAGTACTTC. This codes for CASSLGGLAGLYEQYF.

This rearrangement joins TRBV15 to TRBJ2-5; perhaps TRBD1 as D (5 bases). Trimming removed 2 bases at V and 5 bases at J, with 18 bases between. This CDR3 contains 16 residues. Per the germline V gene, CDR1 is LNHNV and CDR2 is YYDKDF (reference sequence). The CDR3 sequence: CATSRPDSFGRETQYF. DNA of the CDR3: TGTGCCACCAGCAGACCCGACAGCTTTGGTCGGGAGACCCAGTACTTC.